This T cell receptor (gamma chain) was sequenced in a study of intestinal T cells in coeliac disease. Each case's genomic DNA was extracted from ten roughly 5.1-µm formalin-fixed paraffin-embedded scrolls. The TRG library came from roughly 200 ng of biopsy DNA amplified with LymphoTrack primers. TCRdb re-identified clones in the multiplex PCR reads via CATT. The sample has around 1,800 gamma-chain clones; 40% to 55% are singletons. This clone has only a few counts. The antigen is unknown. The study, taken as a whole, reports: TRG-based classification had a reported leave-one-out accuracy of more than 70%.

V gave up 1 base and J gave up 9 bases; unmatched junction bases: 0. This CDR3 region has 10 residues. CDR1 is VENAVY, CDR2 YDSYNSRV, per germline. The sequencing sample was made of a duodenal biopsy. This sequence originates from a human donor with celiac disease. J is TRGJ1 or TRGJ2 and V is TRGV8. CDR3 in amino acids: CATWDSKKLF. The CDR3 DNA reads as TGTGCCACCTGGGATAGTAAGAAACTCTTT.